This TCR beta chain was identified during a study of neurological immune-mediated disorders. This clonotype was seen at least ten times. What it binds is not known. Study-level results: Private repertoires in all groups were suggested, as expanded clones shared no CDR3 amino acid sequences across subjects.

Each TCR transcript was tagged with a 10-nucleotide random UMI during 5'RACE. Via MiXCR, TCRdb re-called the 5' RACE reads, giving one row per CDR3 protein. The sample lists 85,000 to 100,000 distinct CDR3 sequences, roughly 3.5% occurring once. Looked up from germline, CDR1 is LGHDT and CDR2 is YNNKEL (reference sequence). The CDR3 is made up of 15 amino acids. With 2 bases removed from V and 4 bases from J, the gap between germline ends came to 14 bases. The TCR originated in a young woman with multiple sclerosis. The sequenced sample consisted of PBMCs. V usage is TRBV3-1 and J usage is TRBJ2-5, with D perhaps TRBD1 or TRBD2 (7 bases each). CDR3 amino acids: CASSQTGRGGETQYF. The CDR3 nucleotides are TGTGCCAGCAGCCAAACCGGCAGGGGGGGAGAGACCCAGTACTTC.